This T cell receptor beta chain was identified in a study of blood T cells in healthy people across ages. General study findings and limits: The diversity estimates, figures obtained from one million T cells, were considered underestimates. Unknown donor CMV status possibly confounded expanded clonotype changes.

Each sample yielded at least 6 million isolated PBMCs. Then a second PCR, running roughly 7 to 11 cycles, was carried out with a sample-barcoded 5' primer and a J-beta primer mix. Each single sample gave us at least 2.5 million CDR3-containing paired-end reads. A single record per CDR3 protein comes from TCRdb applying MiXCR to the 5' RACE reads. The top ten clones hold approximately 32% of a sample with roughly 680,000 distinct CDR3 sequences, around 45% of them seen once. This clonotype showed up just once. The target antigen is unknown. The germline gives CDR1 MDHEN, CDR2 SYDVKM. This CDR3 comprises 13 residues.

The sequence derives from a woman aged 55 to 70 in good health. The material sequenced was blood. V and J are TRBV28 and TRBJ2-4; 8 bases are shared with TRBD2. Matching the DNA end better, TRBJ2-7 makes the J call doubtful. In DNA form, the CDR3 reads TGTGCGTCGGGAGGGGGGGCAACCTACGAGCAGTACTTC. The encoded protein is CASGGGATYEQYF.